These 4 T cell receptor beta chains were all obtained from the same sample, sequenced in a study of Tregs in tolerant kidney transplant recipients. The data were produced by immunoSEQ multiplex PCR, yet TCRdb's version contains in-frame clones alone and is incomplete. The sample carries more than 25,000 clones, about four fifths recorded once. These receptors are not linked to any known antigen. The specimen was Tregs from blood cultured with allogeneic cells. The receptors derive from a human donor in good health.

This chain links TRBV7-2 with TRBJ2-1; 10 nucleotides agree with TRBD2. Germline CDR1 is SGHTA and CDR2 is FQGNSA. CDR3 length: 14 residues. V gave up 3 bases and J gave up 12 bases; unmatched junction bases: 8. CDR3 nucleotides: TGTGCCAGCAGCTTCTTAGCGGGAGGACGGGGGCAGTTCTTC. It yields the protein CASSFLAGGRGQFF.

The chain joins TRBV19 to TRBJ1-1; no reliable D call. With 4 bases removed from V and 4 bases from J, the gap between germline ends came to 10 bases. The CDR3 covers 13 residues. In germline, CDR1 is LNHDA, CDR2 SQIVND (reference sequence). The CDR3 DNA sequence: TGTGCCAGTAGTACCCAACGGGGCACTGAAGCTTTCTTT. Translating gives CASSTQRGTEAFF.

The chain couples TRBV5-1 to TRBJ2-3, with 14 bases fitting TRBD2. The V gene end was trimmed by 1 base and the J gene end by 4 bases; junction bases not matched to a gene: 11. The CDR3 totals 19 residues. Germline CDR1 and CDR2: SGHRS and YFSETQ. The CDR3 loop is CASSLRLAGGRFIADTQYF. CDR3 DNA sequence: TGCGCCAGCAGCTTGCGACTAGCGGGGGGGCGTTTTATCGCAGATACGCAGTATTTT.

The chain joins TRBV6-1 to TRBJ2-7; 14 bases fit TRBD2. CDR3 length: 15 amino acids. The V gene's germline CDR1 is MNHNS and CDR2 SASEGT. Unmatched junction bases numbered 9, after V lost 8 bases and J lost 6 bases. The CDR3 here is CASGWGTSGSSEQYF. The CDR3 DNA reads as TGTGCCAGCGGGTGGGGGACTAGCGGGAGCTCCGAGCAGTACTTC.